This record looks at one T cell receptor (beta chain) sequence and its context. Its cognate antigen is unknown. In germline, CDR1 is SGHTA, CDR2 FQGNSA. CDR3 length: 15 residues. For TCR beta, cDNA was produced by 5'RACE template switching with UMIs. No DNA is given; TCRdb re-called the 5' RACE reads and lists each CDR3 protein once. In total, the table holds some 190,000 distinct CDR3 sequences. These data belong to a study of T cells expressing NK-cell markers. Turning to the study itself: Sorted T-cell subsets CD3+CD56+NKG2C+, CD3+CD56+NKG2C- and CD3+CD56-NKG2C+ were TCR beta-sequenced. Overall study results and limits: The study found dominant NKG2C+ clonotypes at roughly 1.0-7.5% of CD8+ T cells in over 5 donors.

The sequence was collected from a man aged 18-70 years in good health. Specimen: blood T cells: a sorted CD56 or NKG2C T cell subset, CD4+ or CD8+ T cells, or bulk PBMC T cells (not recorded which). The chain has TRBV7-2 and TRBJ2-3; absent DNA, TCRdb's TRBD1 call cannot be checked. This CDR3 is CASSFRDREADTQYF.